The 21 T cell receptor beta chains in this list originate from one sample, sequenced in a study of monozygotic twins with inflammatory bowel disease. TCRdb re-called the 5' RACE reads; one entry per CDR3 protein, DNA not given. The sample's table shows around 450,000 distinct CDR3 sequences. Sequenced material: blood. The receptors were sampled from a human donor with ulcerative colitis or Crohn's disease, or a healthy co-twin of an affected twin (not recorded which).

The CDR3 reads CASNLDYNEQFF. This sequence joins TRBV5-1 and TRBJ2-1. CDR1 is SGHRS and CDR2 is YFSETQ in the germline V gene. The CDR3 runs 12 residues.

V gene TRBV12-3 or TRBV12-4 combines with J gene TRBJ2-5; TCRdb names TRBD1, which stays unverified in the absence of DNA. This CDR3 contains 15 residues. This chain's CDR3 is CASRRDIGEWETQYF.

CDR3 in amino acids: CSAPAKQETQYF. This sequence joins TRBV20-1 and TRBJ2-5; TCRdb designates TRBD1, a call that cannot be tested without DNA. CDR3 length equals 12 residues. The germline gives CDR1 DFQATT, CDR2 SNEGSKA (reference sequence).

CDR3 residues: CASSPGYTEAFF. The J gene is TRBJ1-1, the V gene TRBV18. This CDR3 contains 12 residues. CDR1 is KGHSH, CDR2 LQKENI, per germline.

The chain couples TRBV5-1 to TRBJ2-1. Germline loops: CDR1 SGHRS, CDR2 YFSETQ. The CDR3 loop spans 14 amino acids. The CDR3 region is CVSSLSRGSNEQFF. Supplemented by reference TRBV5-1 and TRBJ2-1, the full variable domain reads KAGVTQTPRYLIKTRGQQVTLSCSPISGHRSVSWYQQTPGQGLQFLFEYFSETQRNKGNFPGRFSGRQFSNSRSEMNVSTLELGDSALYLCVSSLSRGSNEQFFGPGTRLTVL.

The chain links TRBV20-1 to TRBJ2-7. The germline V gene encodes CDR1 DFQATT and CDR2 SNEGSKA (reference sequence). The CDR3 length is 13 residues. The CDR3 loop is CSATVDWSDEQYF.

The genes are TRBV19 and TRBJ2-1; TCRdb's D call, TRBD1, is unchecked because there is no DNA. Germline V gene lookup returns CDR1 LNHDA and CDR2 SQIVND (reference sequence). The CDR3 contains 14 residues. The CDR3 loop is CASSPPSPRGEQFF.

The chain carries TRBV5-6 and TRBJ1-2; the TCRdb call, TRBD1, lacks DNA for checking. The germline V gene has CDR1 SGHDT and CDR2 YYEEEE. The CDR3 runs to 14 residues. The CDR3: CASSPPDRYYGYTF.

The chain combines TRBV10-3 with TRBJ1-6; TCRdb's D gene call, TRBD1, goes unchecked for lack of DNA. There are 15 residues in the CDR3. Looked up from germline, CDR1 is ENHRY and CDR2 is SYGVKD. The CDR3 loop reads CAIKAPTGSDSPLHF.

The gene calls are TRBV18 and TRBJ2-6; no DNA is available, so the TRBD2 call from TCRdb remains unchecked. The germline V gene has CDR1 KGHSH and CDR2 LQKENI. The CDR3 contains 16 residues. The CDR3 loop reads CASSPEALSGANVLTF.

The rearrangement links TRBV6-1 to TRBJ1-5; lacking DNA, the TRBD1 call made by TCRdb goes unchecked. The CDR3 runs to 14 residues. Germline CDR1 is MNHNS and CDR2 is SASEGT. The CDR3 loop reads CASSETGVRQPQHF.

This chain connects TRBV28 to TRBJ2-7; TCRdb's D call of TRBD1 is untestable without DNA. Germline CDR1 and CDR2: MDHEN and SYDVKM. The CDR3 contains 14 residues. The CDR3 sequence is CASTPSGSSYEQYF.

The J gene is TRBJ2-1, the V gene TRBV7-2; absent DNA, TCRdb's TRBD1 call cannot be checked. The CDR3 contains 15 residues. The germline V gene has CDR1 SGHTA and CDR2 FQGNSA. The CDR3 loop reads CASSSTRGAYNEQFF.

The chain is built from TRBV7-2 and TRBJ2-1; absent DNA, TCRdb's TRBD2 call cannot be checked. CDR3 length: 14 residues. CDR1 and CDR2 from the germline V gene are SGHTA and FQGNSA. CDR3 protein: CASRNSGIVNEQFF.

The chain recombines TRBV14 with TRBJ2-3; with no DNA, the TCRdb D assignment of TRBD1 cannot be verified. The CDR3 has 12 residues. Germline V gives CDR1 SGHDN, CDR2 FVKESK. The CDR3: CASSGSGDTQYF.

The genes are TRBV19 and TRBJ2-3; the TRBD1 assignment by TCRdb is unverifiable without DNA. The germline V gene encodes CDR1 LNHDA and CDR2 SQIVND (reference sequence). The CDR3 totals 16 residues. The CDR3 sequence is CASRRTSGPSTDTQYF.

The chain recombines TRBV5-1 with TRBJ2-2; as DNA is missing, the TRBD2 call by TCRdb cannot be tested. The V gene's germline CDR1 is SGHRS and CDR2 YFSETQ. The CDR3 spans 18 residues. CDR3 in amino acids: CASSLTTTSGRETGELFF.

The chain uses TRBV4-3 and TRBJ1-2. Germline CDR1 and CDR2: LGHNA and YSLEER. The CDR3 is 14 amino acids. The chain's CDR3 is CASSPTRANYGYTF.

J is TRBJ1-1 and V is TRBV7-9. The germline V gene encodes CDR1 SEHNR and CDR2 FQNEAQ (reference sequence). The CDR3 is 13 residues long. CDR3 amino acids: CASSSQILTEAFF.

The chain has TRBV24-1 and TRBJ2-2; as DNA is missing, the TRBD2 call by TCRdb cannot be tested. From germline, CDR1 is KGHDR and CDR2 SFDVKD. This CDR3 spans 16 amino acids. The CDR3 spells CATSDRLALVVRELFF.

The J gene is TRBJ2-3, the V gene TRBV29-1; TCRdb's assignment of TRBD2 cannot be checked, as there is no DNA. The CDR3 contains 13 residues. Germline CDR1 SQVTM, CDR2 ANQGSEA. The CDR3 sequence: CRNKREPLDTQYF.